The 3 T cell receptor beta chains in this list originate from one sample, sequenced in a study of blood T cell repertoires in COVID-19 (TCRdb year 2020). Libraries were made using the immunoSEQ multiplex PCR assay. TCRdb holds this immuneACCESS table with in-frame rearrangements only. Some clones are missing; in checked studies, unresolved V genes explain under half, and the rest has no known cause. The sample table shows roughly 200,000 clones, and roughly 77% are seen once. The ten largest account for approximately 8.7% of the sample. The sequenced material came from PBMCs or T cells enriched from blood (not recorded which). The receptors were sampled from a man aged 35 to 55 who had recovered from COVID-19.

The rearrangement links TRBV14 to TRBJ2-1; 9 bases are a match to TRBD2. CDR1 is SGHDN, CDR2 FVKESK, per germline. The length of the CDR3 is 17 residues. The ends lost 0 bases at V and 12 bases at J; junction bases unmatched: 15. CDR3 bases: TGTGCCAGCAGCCAAGAGGGGCTAGCGGGGAGGTCACGGGGGCAGTTCTTC. This codes for CASSQEGLAGRSRGQFF.

The J gene is TRBJ2-1, the V gene TRBV19, with 9 bases matching TRBD1. The CDR3 sequence is 15 residues long. Trimming at V came to 6 bases and at J to 8 bases, leaving 11 bases not matched to a gene. Germline V gives CDR1 LNHDA, CDR2 SQIVND (reference sequence). In nucleotides, the CDR3 is TGTGCCAGTAGGAGTACCGGGACAGGGACGGATGAGCAGTTCTTC. It translates to CASRSTGTGTDEQFF.

V and J are TRBV19 and TRBJ1-5, with 10 bases matching TRBD1. Germline-derived CDR1 and CDR2 are LNHDA and SQIVND (reference sequence). The CDR3 has 17 residues. The V segment lost 5 bases and the J segment 4 bases; nucleotides outside the gene matches: 11. This chain's CDR3 is CASSGYETGGRNQPQHF. CDR3 nucleotide sequence: TGTGCCAGTAGTGGGTACGAGACAGGGGGCAGGAATCAGCCCCAGCATTTT.